The next 23 T cell receptor beta chains were all read from a single sample in a study of shared clonotypes between healthy human individuals. TCRdb's table, derived via immunoSEQ multiplex PCR, lists solely in-frame clones and lacks some. The sample has some 800,000 clones; around 92% are singletons. CD45RO-negative, CCR7-selected cells formed the naive CD8 fraction, which excluded terminally differentiated effector memory CD45RA+ cells. Sample: naive CD8+ T cells sorted from blood. Receptor source: a man aged 25 to 40 in good health.

The rearrangement joins TRBV4-1 to TRBJ2-7; no clear D gene. The length of the CDR3 is 15 residues. V was clipped by 2 bases and J by 5 bases, with 16 bases between them. The V gene's germline CDR1 is MGHRA and CDR2 YSYEKL. The CDR3 loop is CASSQSVDVIDEQYF. The CDR3 DNA sequence: TGCGCCAGCAGCCAATCCGTGGATGTGATCGACGAGCAGTACTTC.

In nucleotides, the CDR3 is TGCGCCAGCAGCCAAGTGTTCGGCGGGAATTACAATGAGCAGTTCTTC. This sequence encodes CASSQVFGGNYNEQFF. The V call is TRBV4-3, the J call TRBJ2-1; a possible D gene is TRBD2 (6 bases). The CDR3 is made up of 16 amino acids. V was clipped by 1 base and J by 4 bases, with 14 bases between them. The germline V gene has CDR1 LGHNA and CDR2 YSLEER.

The chain combines TRBV7-8 with TRBJ2-1; 14 bases match TRBD2. Trimming at V came to 2 bases and at J to 6 bases, leaving 6 bases not matched to a gene. The CDR3 totals 17 residues. Germline values: CDR1 SGHVS, CDR2 FQNEAQ. The CDR3: CASSLTRLAGGGNEQFF. DNA of the CDR3: TGTGCCAGCAGCTTAACCCGACTAGCGGGAGGGGGCAATGAGCAGTTCTTC. Full variable domain (outside the CDR3, taken from reference TRBV7-8 and TRBJ2-1): GAGVSQSPRYKVAKRGQDVALRCDPISGHVSLFWYQQALGQGPEFLTYFQNEAQLDKSGLPSDRFFAERPEGSVSTLKIQRTQQEDSAVYLCASSLTRLAGGGNEQFFGPGTRLTVL.

The chain joins TRBV19 to TRBJ2-5, with D unclear. The CDR3 has 14 amino acids. Germline V gene sequence: CDR1 LNHDA, CDR2 SQIVND (reference sequence). The ends were cut back, 9 bases at V and 3 bases at J, with 17 bases in the middle. CDR3 sequence (DNA): TGTGCCAGCCGTATGCGTTCTCTGGAAGAGACCCAGTACTTC. Encoded protein: CASRMRSLEETQYF.

The chain has TRBV7-9 and TRBJ2-2; tentatively, D is TRBD1 (6 bases). The CDR3 totals 14 residues. From germline, CDR1 is SEHNR and CDR2 FQNEAQ (reference sequence). V was clipped by 2 bases and J by 4 bases, with 8 bases between them. DNA of the CDR3: TGTGCCAGCAGCTTACCAGGGGCCACCGGGGAGCTGTTTTTT. The encoded protein is CASSLPGATGELFF.

V usage is TRBV7-9 and J usage is TRBJ2-2; 9 bases fit TRBD1. Trimming cost V 5 bases and J 1 base; bases outside gene matches: 5. This CDR3 is built from 16 residues. Germline CDR1 is SEHNR and CDR2 is FQNEAQ (reference sequence). The CDR3 coding sequence is TGTGCCAGCAGCACCCGACAGGGGGAGAACACCGGGGAGCTGTTTTTT. Translation: CASSTRQGENTGELFF. Looking up the rest from reference TRBV7-9 and TRBJ2-2 gives the full variable domain: DTGVSQNPRHKITKRGQNVTFRCDPISEHNRLYWYRQTLGQGPEFLTYFQNEAQLEKSRLLSDRFSAERPKGSFSTLEIQRTEQGDSAMYLCASSTRQGENTGELFFGEGSRLTVL.

The J gene is TRBJ2-7, the V gene TRBV5-6; TRBD2 aligns across 10 bases. The CDR3 covers 17 residues. Unmatched junction bases numbered 14, after V lost 5 bases and J lost 3 bases. CDR1 SGHDT and CDR2 YYEEEE come from the germline V gene. Here the CDR3 DNA reads TGTGCCAGCAGTTTCCCCAGCGGGAGGGATGTCCACTACGAGCAGTACTTC. Translated: CASSFPSGRDVHYEQYF.

This clone was counted once. The chain carries TRBV5-1 and TRBJ2-2; 7 bases align to TRBD2. Unmatched junction bases numbered 9, after V lost 0 bases and J lost 7 bases. Germline V CDR1 and CDR2: SGHRS, YFSETQ. The CDR3 loop spans 16 amino acids. The CDR3 bases are TGCGCCAGCAGCTTGGATCACGCGGGAGAGGGCGGGGAGCTGTTTTTT. Protein: CASSLDHAGEGGELFF.

This chain uses TRBV7-8 with TRBJ2-7, with a possible D match to TRBD2 (5 bases). CDR1 SGHVS and CDR2 FQNEAQ come from the germline V gene. The CDR3 contains 12 residues. The V gene lost 2 bases and the J gene lost 8 bases, with 10 bases spanning the gap. The chain's CDR3 is CASSLNWEQQYF. CDR3 bases: TGTGCCAGCAGCTTAAATTGGGAGCAGCAGTACTTC.

The rearrangement links TRBV27 to TRBJ2-1, with 12 bases matching TRBD1. Germline CDR1 and CDR2: MNHEY and SMNVEV (reference sequence). J lost 8 bases, V lost 2 bases, and 1 base had no gene match. This CDR3 spans 14 amino acids. The CDR3 spells CASSLRDRGHEQFF. DNA for the CDR3: TGTGCCAGCAGTTTAAGGGACAGGGGGCATGAGCAGTTCTTC.

The V and J genes are TRBV7-6 and TRBJ2-1, with D uncertain. From germline, CDR1 is SGHVS and CDR2 FNYEAQ. The CDR3 runs 16 residues. Trimming stripped 2 bases from V and 5 bases from J, with 16 bases between. The CDR3 nucleotides are TGTGCCAGCAGCTTAACGTTAAGGCTGCGCCACAATGAGCAGTTCTTC. Residues: CASSLTLRLRHNEQFF.

V and J are TRBV7-9 and TRBJ2-3, with TRBD1 matching over 9 bases. Trimming removed 5 bases from V and 0 bases from J; junction bases left unmatched: 15. The length of the CDR3 is 19 residues. Germline V gene data show CDR1 as SEHNR and CDR2 as FQNEAQ (reference sequence). The CDR3 loop is CASSSSLVGTGWSTDTQYF. DNA of the CDR3: TGTGCCAGCAGCAGTTCGCTAGTGGGGACAGGGTGGAGCACAGATACGCAGTATTTT.

The chain has TRBV13 and TRBJ2-1; D is unresolved. CDR3 length: 16 residues. CDR1 is PRHDT, CDR2 FYEKMQ, per germline (reference sequence). Trimming removed 3 bases from V and 0 bases from J, with 12 bases in between. The CDR3 protein is CASSFFTQSSYNEQFF. The CDR3 DNA sequence: TGTGCCAGCAGCTTTTTCACCCAGAGCTCCTACAATGAGCAGTTCTTC.

The chain carries TRBV9 and TRBJ2-7; 8 nucleotides match TRBD2. The CDR3 covers 14 residues. Losses at the gene ends were 4 bases for V and 4 bases for J; bases not matched to a gene: 7. The germline CDR1 and CDR2 sequences are SGDLS and YYNGEE. The DNA for the CDR3 is TGTGCCAGCAGCAGGGGGACTAGTGCATACGAGCAGTACTTC. Translation gives CASSRGTSAYEQYF.

The V and J genes are TRBV5-6 and TRBJ1-2; 7 bases map to TRBD1. Per the germline V gene, CDR1 is SGHDT and CDR2 is YYEEEE. The trim removed 0 bases at V and 8 bases at J, leaving 4 bases unmatched. The CDR3 loop spans 13 amino acids. CDR3 residues: CASSLGQGFGYTF. The CDR3 DNA follows: TGTGCCAGCAGCTTGGGACAGGGATTCGGCTACACCTTC.

As to this clone: Distinct nucleotide sequences in the sample also encode this CDR3. The chain employs TRBV19 and TRBJ1-5, with D possibly being TRBD1 (6 bases). Germline CDR1 and CDR2: LNHDA and SQIVND (reference sequence). Between the trimmed V and J ends, which lost 1 base and 2 bases, there was a span of 9 bases. The length of the CDR3 is 15 residues. DNA of the CDR3: TGTGCCAGTAGTATAGCCGGGGGCGGCAATCAGCCCCAGCATTTT. Translated: CASSIAGGGNQPQHF.

The chain is built from TRBV19 and TRBJ2-7, with 8 bases aligning to TRBD2. The CDR3 is 14 amino acids. Germline lookup yields CDR1 LNHDA and CDR2 SQIVND (reference sequence). After removal of 6 bases from V and 0 bases from J, the junction contained 4 bases not matched to a gene. The CDR3 DNA is TGTGCCAGTAGCGTGGGGACTAGCTCCTACGAGCAGTACTTC. It codes for CASSVGTSSYEQYF.

The chain joins TRBV27 to TRBJ2-7; tentatively, D is TRBD1 (6 bases). The CDR3 is made up of 15 amino acids. The V gene lost 5 bases and the J gene lost 2 bases, with 16 bases spanning the gap. The V gene's germline CDR1 is MNHEY and CDR2 SMNVEV (reference sequence). CDR3 sequence: CASSDSNRVTYEQYF. Here the CDR3 DNA reads TGTGCCAGCAGTGACTCAAACAGGGTAACCTACGAGCAGTACTTC.

The rearrangement uses TRBV2 and TRBJ1-2; D is unresolved. The CDR3 spans 13 residues. Germline V gene data show CDR1 as SNHLY and CDR2 as FYNNEI. V was pared by 6 bases and J by 6 bases, with 14 bases between. CDR3 in amino acids: CASRASGGHGYTF. CDR3 nucleotides: TGTGCCAGCAGAGCAAGTGGCGGTCATGGCTACACCTTC.

This clone was found a few times. The chain uses TRBV5-1 and TRBJ2-1, with TRBD1 matching 10 bases. The CDR3 loop spans 15 amino acids. Germline V gives CDR1 SGHRS, CDR2 YFSETQ. The junction had 3 bases not matched to a gene; V was cut back by 3 bases and J by 3 bases. CDR3 amino acids: CASSSGTGVYNEQFF. The CDR3 DNA reads as TGCGCCAGCAGCTCCGGGACAGGGGTCTACAATGAGCAGTTCTTC.

This chain joins TRBV5-1 and TRBJ2-7; 8 bases align to TRBD1. The CDR3 contains 16 residues. Germline CDR1 is SGHRS and CDR2 is YFSETQ. Trimming cost V 0 bases and J 3 bases; bases outside gene matches: 8. CDR3 sequence reads: CASSLALTGVDYEQYF. The CDR3 bases are TGCGCCAGCAGCTTGGCTCTGACAGGGGTGGACTACGAGCAGTACTTC.

J is TRBJ2-3 and V is TRBV7-3, with TRBD2 matching over 10 bases. The germline V gene has CDR1 SGHTA and CDR2 FQGTGA. The CDR3 sequence is 15 residues long. The V and J ends lost 4 bases and 4 bases, in that order; junction bases with no gene match: 5. The CDR3 spells CASSSEGLAADTQYF. The CDR3 bases are TGTGCCAGCAGCTCGGAAGGACTAGCGGCAGATACGCAGTATTTT.

The chain carries TRBV11-2 and TRBJ1-1; TRBD1 matches at 11 bases. The CDR3 is 17 residues long. Trimming took 0 bases from V and 6 from J; bases not matched to a gene: 9. Per germline, CDR1 SGHAT and CDR2 FQNNGV. As DNA, the CDR3 is TGTGCCAGCAGCTTAGAAGGACAGGGGGCCCTGTCCGCTGAAGCTTTCTTT. It yields the protein CASSLEGQGALSAEAFF.